What follows are 6 T cell receptor beta chains derived from one specimen sequenced in a study of CD8+ T cells in alopecia areata. Isolated RNA was reverse transcribed into cDNA used as the sequencing template. Assay: immunoSEQ multiplex PCR; the TCRdb copy retains only in-frame clones and omits some. The data contain some 170,000 clones, approximately 52% of them seen just once; the ten biggest clones take up 16%. As to treatment: oral pan-JAK inhibitor, 5-10 mg twice daily. Material: CD4+ T cells sorted from blood, obtained at approximately week 56, from a patient treated with tofacitinib. These receptors all come from a human donor with alopecia areata.

The rearrangement uses TRBV5-1 and TRBJ2-3; 13 bases match TRBD2. This CDR3 has 18 residues. V shed 7 bases and J 1 base; nucleotides not matched to a gene: 12. CDR1 is SGHRS, CDR2 YFSETQ, per germline. In DNA, the CDR3 is TGCGCCAGCCGACCTCGAGAGACTAGCGGGGGGCGCACAGATACGCAGTATTTT. It specifies CASRPRETSGGRTDTQYF.

The V gene is TRBV18, the J gene TRBJ1-1; a possible D gene is TRBD1 (6 bases). Trimming stripped 3 bases from V and 0 bases from J, with 11 bases between. Germline V CDR1 and CDR2: KGHSH, LQKENI. This CDR3 contains 15 residues. In DNA form, the CDR3 reads TGTGCCAGCTCACCGGTTGGACAGTTGAACACTGAAGCTTTCTTT. Translation: CASSPVGQLNTEAFF.

In DNA form, the CDR3 reads TGTGCCAGCAGCCAAGTCGGTTCTTCTAACTATGGCTACACCTTC. This encodes CASSQVGSSNYGYTF. The J gene is TRBJ1-2, the V gene TRBV14; no definite D call. Trimming removed 1 base from V and 0 bases from J, with 9 bases in between. The CDR3 is 15 amino acids. CDR1 and CDR2 (germline): SGHDN, FVKESK.

The CDR3 DNA is TGTGCCACCCACCGGGACAGGTCTAACTATGGCTACACCTTC. Translation: CATHRDRSNYGYTF. The chain joins TRBV2 to TRBJ1-2; 8 positions match TRBD1. Per the germline V gene, CDR1 is SNHLY and CDR2 is FYNNEI. The CDR3 runs to 14 residues. The junction had 7 bases not matched to a gene; V was cut back by 10 bases and J by 0 bases.

V usage is TRBV19 and J usage is TRBJ2-1; 7 positions match TRBD2. Trimming cost V 1 base and J 7 bases; bases outside gene matches: 10. The germline CDR1 and CDR2 sequences are LNHDA and SQIVND (reference sequence). The CDR3 covers 16 residues. The CDR3 reads CASSIGASGIMNEQFF. Here the CDR3 DNA reads TGTGCCAGTAGTATAGGGGCTAGCGGTATTATGAATGAGCAGTTCTTC.

The chain links TRBV25-1 to TRBJ2-7; D possibly uses TRBD1 or TRBD2 (5 bases each). Germline V CDR1 and CDR2: MGHDK, SYGVNS. The CDR3 runs to 13 residues. V gave up 1 base and J gave up 11 bases, with 15 bases separating them. The chain's CDR3 is CASSEWERTDKYF. In DNA, the CDR3 is TGTGCCAGCAGTGAATGGGAGAGAACGGACAAGTACTTC.